The present T cell receptor (beta chain) was sequenced within a study of blood T cell repertoires in COVID-19. Study-level information: Spain, Italy and the United States supplied samples that represented acute and convalescent COVID-19. The analysed material was cDNA or gDNA that came from T cells, B-cell-depleted T cells, or PBMCs.

Source study methods: Amplification of reference gene primers provided the estimated nucleated cell counts. Sequencing used immunoSEQ multiplex PCR; TCRdb keeps in-frame clones, though not all of them. V and J calls and clone size come straight from that table; D and trimming were deduced from the DNA. This table holds 80,000 to 90,000 clones, approximately 80% found once. There are 17 residues in the CDR3. Trimming shortened V by 0 bases and J by 0 bases, and 11 bases separated the two germline ends. CDR1 and CDR2 (germline): LGHNT, FRNRAP. J is TRBJ2-2 and V is TRBV12-5; TRBD1 is a possible D gene (6 bases). The origin of this receptor is a man aged 65-85 years with acute or convalescent COVID-19. Sequencing used peripheral blood. CDR3 in amino acids: CASGLVLGQTNTGELFF. The CDR3 coding sequence is TGTGCTAGTGGTTTGGTACTCGGACAGACGAACACCGGGGAGCTGTTTTTT.